This T cell receptor (beta chain) is from a study of T-cell reconstitution after alpha-beta-depleted transplantation in children. CDR3 length: 13 residues. Trimming cost V 6 bases and J 3 bases, with 9 bases left between them. The TCRbeta library was prepared with unique molecular identifiers. TCRdb fed the PCR reads into MiXCR, producing one record per CDR3 protein. The sample comprises approximately 590,000 distinct CDR3 sequences, over 9.5% of which are singletons, and about 4.2% rests with the top ten. The chain combines TRBV12-3 or TRBV12-4 with TRBJ1-5; unclear D gene. The input for sequencing was PBMCs from the stem cell graft donor, taken from the stem cell graft. This receptor was obtained from a human donor who donated a stem cell graft to a child with acute myeloid leukemia. In DNA form, the CDR3 reads TGTGCCAGCAGGGGAATGTTCAATCAGCCCCAGCATTTT. The encoded protein is CASRGMFNQPQHF.